These T cell receptor beta chains were read from a single sample in a study of vaccination effects on CD4 cells after COVID-19. TCRdb's copy holds only in-frame clones and misses some; the assay was immunoSEQ multiplex PCR. The profile covers approximately 66,000 clones, with around 80% appearing a single time and about 2.5% taken by the ten largest. These receptors' antigens are unknown. The material was CD4+ T cells from PBMCs cultured without peptide, obtained after COVID-19 vaccination. Receptor source: a human donor who received a COVID-19 vaccine. Both conserved end residues are part of each CDR3. D genes are given only for firm matches.

V gene	J gene	D gene	CDR3 protein
TRBV4-3	TRBJ2-3	TRBD2	CASSRQGLAGGIDTQYF
TRBV28	TRBJ1-4	-	CASSWKLEEKLFF
TRBV28	TRBJ2-3	-	CAGAEGSITDTQYF
TRBV6-2/TRBV6-3	TRBJ2-2	-	CASSYRRNTGELFF
TRBV5-1	TRBJ2-2	-	CASSPNSGRNTGELFF
TRBV11-2	TRBJ1-5	-	CASSLRGQQPQHF
TRBV27	TRBJ1-1	-	CASRGHTSFVDFF
TRBV24-1	TRBJ2-4	-	CATSEERSAGNIQYF
TRBV2	TRBJ1-5	-	CASSAPPGRGQPQHF
TRBV12-3/TRBV12-4	TRBJ1-2	TRBD1	CASSLDRGQGYTF
TRBV7-2	TRBJ2-1	-	CASSLQGSRNEQFF
TRBV2	TRBJ1-3	-	CASSDRQGLGNTIYF
TRBV7-2	TRBJ1-1	-	CASSPGWGRDTEAFF
TRBV27	TRBJ2-1	-	CASRDTYYNEQFF
TRBV5-6	TRBJ2-1	-	CASSWKVSGLNNEQFF
TRBV10-3	TRBJ2-3	TRBD2	CAISGAFSGGNYTDTQYF
TRBV30	TRBJ1-6	-	CAWSVTGINSPLHF
TRBV5-4	TRBJ1-2	TRBD1	CASSLAANRGDGYTF
TRBV5-1	TRBJ1-3	-	CASSLVLAGSGNTIYF
TRBV27	TRBJ1-2	TRBD1	CASSQSWGQGYTF
TRBV12-3/TRBV12-4	TRBJ2-1	-	CATRIGYNEQFF
TRBV2	TRBJ1-2	TRBD1	CASSDRGNYGYTF
TRBV11-2	TRBJ2-1	-	CASSLSYWSDEQFF
TRBV5-1	TRBJ1-1	-	CASSQRTDNTEAFF
TRBV15	TRBJ2-5	TRBD2	CATSRLTSGGVASTQYF
TRBV12-3/TRBV12-4	TRBJ1-1	-	CASSATGITEAFF
TRBV10-3	TRBJ2-1	-	CAISDRGGNEQFF
TRBV5-1	TRBJ1-1	-	CASSTTGLYTEAFF
TRBV20-1	TRBJ1-5	-	CSASYSGAEQPQHF
TRBV24-1	TRBJ2-5	TRBD2	CATSELRLAGAETQYF
TRBV23-1	TRBJ1-2	TRBD1	CASSQGTVYGYTF
TRBV11-2	TRBJ1-1	-	CASSRGGVGTEAFF
TRBV2	TRBJ1-5	-	CASKNRNFQPQHF
TRBV4-3	TRBJ1-2	TRBD1	CASSHPGQGAGGYTF
TRBV19	TRBJ1-4	TRBD1	CASRVDRVAEKLFF
TRBV7-2	TRBJ1-2	-	CASRLAQQGYYGYTF
TRBV19	TRBJ2-3	-	CASSIQGASHTDTQYF
TRBV5-1	TRBJ2-1	-	CASSSLATYNEQFF
TRBV2	TRBJ2-3	TRBD2	CASKPSGGSDTQYF
TRBV5-4	TRBJ1-1	TRBD1	CASSPGGDRGSTEAFF
TRBV5-1	TRBJ1-2	-	CASSLEGSYGYTF
TRBV6-5	TRBJ1-5	-	CASSYSGLSNQPQHF
TRBV9	TRBJ1-1	-	CASSGRQAESTEAFF
TRBV6-5	TRBJ2-3	-	CATRERITQYF
TRBV30	TRBJ1-1	-	CAWSSGVYTEAFF
TRBV18	TRBJ2-3	TRBD2	CASSPRAGLSTDTQYF